Listed below are T cell receptor beta chains from one sample, sequenced in a study of CD8 T cells in Susac syndrome. MiXCR, applied by TCRdb to the immunoSEQ multiplex PCR reads, yields one record per CDR3 protein. Of approximately 110,000 distinct CDR3 sequences in the sample, 95% to 98% were seen once. The sequenced material came from CD4+ T cells from PBMCs. The receptors were gathered from a human donor in good health. The CDR3 runs from the conserved cysteine through the conserved F or W. Size is stated for part of the rows, as once, few or many counts, or as a class when the clone is expanded.

v_gene: TRBV20-1; j_gene: TRBJ2-3; abundance: NA; CDR3aa: CSVDRGGPTDTQYF
v_gene: TRBV15; j_gene: TRBJ1-6; abundance: NA; CDR3aa: CATSRDRSNSPLHF
v_gene: TRBV7-3; j_gene: TRBJ2-1; abundance: NA; CDR3aa: CASSLGGPDNEQFF
v_gene: TRBV6-4; j_gene: TRBJ1-2; abundance: NA; CDR3aa: CASSAGQGGNYGYTF
v_gene: TRBV11-2; j_gene: TRBJ1-2; abundance: NA; CDR3aa: CASSLEGQFNYGYTF
v_gene: TRBV5-4; j_gene: TRBJ2-5; abundance: NA; CDR3aa: CASSPGGSKGPETQYF
v_gene: TRBV12-3/TRBV12-4; j_gene: TRBJ1-1; abundance: NA; CDR3aa: CASSSETGGTEAFF
v_gene: TRBV29-1; j_gene: TRBJ2-5; abundance: NA; CDR3aa: CSVEEFMGGARETQYF
v_gene: TRBV2; j_gene: TRBJ1-2; abundance: NA; CDR3aa: CASIYRDYGYTF
v_gene: TRBV15; j_gene: TRBJ2-7; abundance: NA; CDR3aa: CATSRDPAAYEQYF
v_gene: TRBV9; j_gene: TRBJ1-1; abundance: NA; CDR3aa: CASSFGRSMNTEAFF
v_gene: TRBV20-1; j_gene: TRBJ2-1; abundance: NA; CDR3aa: CSAVDWSSYNEQFF
v_gene: TRBV7-8; j_gene: TRBJ2-6; abundance: NA; CDR3aa: CASSLVGGGVGANVLTF
v_gene: TRBV24-1; j_gene: TRBJ2-7; abundance: NA; CDR3aa: CATSSGQGVYEQYF
v_gene: TRBV29-1; j_gene: TRBJ2-7; abundance: once; CDR3aa: CSVSGTSYEQYF
v_gene: TRBV9; j_gene: TRBJ2-3; abundance: NA; CDR3aa: CASSASVGSRSDTQYF
v_gene: TRBV5-1; j_gene: TRBJ1-6; abundance: NA; CDR3aa: CASSLDTGSYNSPLHF
v_gene: TRBV19; j_gene: TRBJ2-5; abundance: NA; CDR3aa: CATQKSGRKETQYF
v_gene: TRBV7-2; j_gene: TRBJ1-5; abundance: NA; CDR3aa: CASSYRDRGNNQPQHF
v_gene: TRBV3-1; j_gene: TRBJ1-1; abundance: NA; CDR3aa: CASSQDRRGKGMNTEAFF
v_gene: TRBV12-3/TRBV12-4; j_gene: TRBJ2-2; abundance: NA; CDR3aa: CAYTRRRSTGELFF
v_gene: TRBV5-1; j_gene: TRBJ2-5; abundance: NA; CDR3aa: CASSSKQSFQETQYF
v_gene: TRBV5-4; j_gene: TRBJ2-1; abundance: NA; CDR3aa: CASSLQMGSYNEQFF
v_gene: TRBV30; j_gene: TRBJ2-5; abundance: NA; CDR3aa: CAWSPETETQYF
v_gene: TRBV29-1; j_gene: TRBJ2-1; abundance: NA; CDR3aa: CSNLAGTYNEQFF
v_gene: TRBV5-1; j_gene: TRBJ2-3; abundance: NA; CDR3aa: CASSTGQTFMSTDTQYF
v_gene: TRBV28; j_gene: TRBJ1-2; abundance: NA; CDR3aa: CASSSGQNHYGYTF
v_gene: TRBV2; j_gene: TRBJ2-5; abundance: NA; CDR3aa: CASSHRRGGDRETQYF
v_gene: TRBV27; j_gene: TRBJ2-4; abundance: NA; CDR3aa: CASSSLGRAEGNIQYF
v_gene: TRBV3-1; j_gene: TRBJ2-7; abundance: NA; CDR3aa: CASSQDWGYEQYF
v_gene: TRBV30; j_gene: TRBJ2-5; abundance: NA; CDR3aa: CAWSSTGKETQYF
v_gene: TRBV4-1; j_gene: TRBJ2-7; abundance: NA; CDR3aa: CASSQERSSSSGSVVEQYF